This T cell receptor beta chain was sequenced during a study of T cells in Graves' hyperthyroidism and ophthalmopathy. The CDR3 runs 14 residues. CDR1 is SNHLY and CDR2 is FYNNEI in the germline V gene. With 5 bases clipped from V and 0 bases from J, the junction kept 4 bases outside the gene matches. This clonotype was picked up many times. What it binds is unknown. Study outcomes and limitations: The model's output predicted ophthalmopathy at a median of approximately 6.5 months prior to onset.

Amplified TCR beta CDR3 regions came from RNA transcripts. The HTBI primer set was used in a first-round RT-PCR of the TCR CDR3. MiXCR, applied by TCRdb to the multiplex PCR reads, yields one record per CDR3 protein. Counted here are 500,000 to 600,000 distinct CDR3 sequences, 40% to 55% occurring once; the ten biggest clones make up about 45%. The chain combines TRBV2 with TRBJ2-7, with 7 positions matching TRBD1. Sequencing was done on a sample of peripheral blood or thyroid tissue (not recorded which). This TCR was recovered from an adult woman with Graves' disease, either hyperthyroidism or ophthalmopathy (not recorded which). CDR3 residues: CASSSDRSSYEQYF. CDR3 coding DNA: TGTGCCAGCAGTTCGGACAGGAGCTCCTACGAGCAGTACTTC.